The 17 T cell receptor beta chains given below trace back to one sample, sequenced in a study of shared clonotypes between healthy human individuals. The method was immunoSEQ multiplex PCR; TCRdb's version includes in-frame clones alone and lacks a portion of them. The sample holds around 1.5 million clones, under 99% seen once. The sample taken for sequencing was naive CD4+ T cells sorted from blood. Subset given: CD45RA+ positively selected. The receptor source for this set is a man aged 30-40 years in good health.

This clone was recorded once. This chain links TRBV29-1 with TRBJ1-3; 9 positions match TRBD1. This CDR3 is 14 amino acids long. The V gene end was trimmed by 4 bases and the J gene end by 2 bases; junction bases not matched to a gene: 3. The germline CDR1 and CDR2 sequences are SQVTM and ANQGSEA. The CDR3 region has the DNA TGCAGCGTTGCGACAGGGGGAGCTGGAAACACCATATATTTT. Translation gives CSVATGGAGNTIYF.

V is TRBV11-2 and J is TRBJ2-7, with 7 bases aligning to TRBD2. The CDR3 length is 16 residues. The V gene end was trimmed by 2 bases and the J gene end by 0 bases; junction bases not matched to a gene: 7. CDR1 SGHAT and CDR2 FQNNGV come from the germline V gene. The CDR3 region is CASSLHPAGSSYEQYF. DNA for the CDR3: TGTGCCAGCAGCTTACATCCAGCGGGGAGCTCCTACGAGCAGTACTTC.

J is TRBJ1-5 and V is TRBV7-2, with D possibly being TRBD1 (6 bases). This CDR3 contains 15 residues. Germline CDR1 is SGHTA and CDR2 is FQGNSA. V dropped 5 bases and J dropped 1 base, with 12 bases sitting between them. CDR3 region: CASSLRGGSNQPQHF. The CDR3 nucleotides are TGTGCCAGCAGCCTCAGGGGCGGGAGCAATCAGCCCCAGCATTTT.

This chain uses TRBV6-5 with TRBJ2-2, with D perhaps matching TRBD1 or TRBD2 (6 bases each). Germline lookup yields CDR1 MNHEY and CDR2 SVGAGI. The CDR3 totals 15 residues. V was trimmed by 0 bases and J by 4 bases, leaving 9 bases between them. The CDR3 DNA follows: TGTGCCAGCAGTTACTCGAGGGGGGCCACCGGGGAGCTGTTTTTT. Residues: CASSYSRGATGELFF.

The chain couples TRBV5-1 to TRBJ2-1; possibly TRBD1 for D (5 bases). Per germline, CDR1 SGHRS and CDR2 YFSETQ. The CDR3 is 14 residues long. Trimming took off 7 bases at V and 4 bases at J, with 15 bases between the two ends. The CDR3: CASALGRAYNEQFF. CDR3 coding DNA: TGCGCCAGCGCACTTGGCAGGGCTTACAATGAGCAGTTCTTC.

The chain employs TRBV18 and TRBJ1-5; D is ambiguous. The CDR3 has 17 amino acids. With 1 base removed from V and 3 bases from J, the gap between germline ends came to 16 bases. Germline V lookup: CDR1 KGHSH, CDR2 LQKENI. The CDR3 loop reads CASSPLPENSLNQPQHF. DNA of the CDR3: TGTGCCAGCTCACCACTTCCGGAGAATTCCCTCAATCAGCCCCAGCATTTT.

This clone showed up just once. The chain combines TRBV18 with TRBJ1-2; D is unresolved. V was shortened by 6 bases and J by 4 bases, with 6 bases between the two germline ends. CDR1 and CDR2 from the germline V gene are KGHSH and LQKENI. The CDR3 loop spans 11 amino acids. DNA for the CDR3: TGTGCCAGCTCGAACTTCTATGGCTACACCTTC. Its translation: CASSNFYGYTF. The full variable domain, its missing parts supplied by reference TRBV18 and TRBJ1-2, is NAGVMQNPRHLVRRRGQEARLRCSPMKGHSHVYWYRQLPEEGLKFMVYLQKENIIDESGMPKERFSAEFPKEGPSILRIQQVVRGDSAAYFCASSNFYGYTFGSGTRLTVV.

This chain connects TRBV28 to TRBJ2-7; the match to TRBD1 covers 7 bases. The CDR3 length is 15 residues. Germline V gives CDR1 MDHEN, CDR2 SYDVKM. V was pared by 3 bases and J by 3 bases, with 8 bases of the junction left unmatched. CDR3 loop: CASSLAPGGYYEQYF. CDR3 nucleotides: TGTGCCAGCAGTTTGGCGCCAGGGGGTTACTACGAGCAGTACTTC.

Remarks on this clone: Other nucleotide sequences in the sample specify the same CDR3. The chain uses TRBV27 and TRBJ1-2; 9 nucleotides align to TRBD1. CDR1 MNHEY and CDR2 SMNVEV come from the germline V gene (reference sequence). The CDR3 runs 13 residues. Trimming removed 6 bases from V and 4 bases from J; junction bases left unmatched: 3. CDR3 DNA sequence: TGTGCCAGCAGCAGGACAGGGGTCTATGGCTACACCTTC. Its protein product is CASSRTGVYGYTF.

J is TRBJ2-7 and V is TRBV16; possibly TRBD1 for D (5 bases). Germline V CDR1 and CDR2: KGHSY, FQNENV. This CDR3 comprises 15 residues. With 0 bases removed from V and 4 bases from J, the gap between germline ends came to 13 bases. For the CDR3, the DNA is TGTGCCAGCAGCCAATCAACAGGTTATAGATACGAGCAGTACTTC. It specifies CASSQSTGYRYEQYF.

The chain links TRBV14 to TRBJ2-1; maybe TRBD2 (5 bases). Germline V lookup: CDR1 SGHDN, CDR2 FVKESK. The length of the CDR3 is 13 residues. Trimming left V 1 base short and J 12 bases short, with 13 bases between. CDR3 DNA: TGTGCCAGCAGCCAAGTTACAGCCCGGGGGCAGTTCTTC. Residues: CASSQVTARGQFF.

This chain connects TRBV5-1 to TRBJ1-2; 8 positions agree with TRBD1. Germline trimming cut 4 bases from V and 8 bases from J; bases unmatched to any gene: 7. There are 13 residues in the CDR3. Germline V lookup: CDR1 SGHRS, CDR2 YFSETQ. As DNA, the CDR3 is TGCGCCAGCAGCCCGGGACAGGAGCTCGGCTACACCTTC. Translation: CASSPGQELGYTF.

V and J are TRBV4-1 and TRBJ2-6; D is perhaps TRBD1 (6 bases). The germline gives CDR1 MGHRA, CDR2 YSYEKL. Trimming took 4 bases from V and 0 from J, leaving 13 bases between them. The CDR3 extends over 17 amino acids. The CDR3 nucleotides read TGCGCCAGCAGCCTCAGGGGAGTGAGCTCTGGGGCCAACGTCCTGACTTTC. It encodes CASSLRGVSSGANVLTF.

The table lists this clone with a few counts. This sample includes further DNA sequences coding for the same CDR3. This chain connects TRBV29-1 to TRBJ2-5; D remains ambiguous. The germline V gene encodes CDR1 SQVTM and CDR2 ANQGSEA. V lost 4 bases to trimming and J lost 4 bases, with 4 bases between them. The CDR3 runs 10 residues. The CDR3 loop is CSVAGETQYF. CDR3 nucleotides: TGCAGCGTTGCGGGAGAGACCCAGTACTTC. The full variable domain, completed using reference TRBV29-1 and TRBJ2-5, is SAVISQKPSRDICQRGTSLTIQCQVDSQVTMMFWYRQQPGQSLTLIATANQGSEATYESGFVIDKFPISRPNLTFSTLTVSNMSPEDSSIYLCSVAGETQYFGPGTRLLVL.

The rearrangement uses TRBV5-1 and TRBJ1-2, with a tentative D call TRBD1 (6 bases). Trimming shortened V by 0 bases and J by 0 bases, and 9 bases separated the two germline ends. This CDR3 has 15 amino acids. The germline CDR1 and CDR2 sequences are SGHRS and YFSETQ. CDR3 coding DNA: TGCGCCAGCAGCTTGGGACAGGCAACTAACTATGGCTACACCTTC. Its translation: CASSLGQATNYGYTF.

J is TRBJ2-7 and V is TRBV27; 8 bases are shared with TRBD2. CDR3 length: 15 amino acids. Unmatched junction bases numbered 6, after V lost 5 bases and J lost 0 bases. The germline V gene has CDR1 MNHEY and CDR2 SMNVEV (reference sequence). The CDR3 coding sequence is TGTGCCAGCAGTCGGACTAGCCCTCTCTCCTACGAGCAGTACTTC. Amino acids: CASSRTSPLSYEQYF.

V and J are TRBV7-9 and TRBJ2-7, with 8 bases matching TRBD2. The CDR3 extends over 16 amino acids. With V trimmed by 1 base and J by 5 bases, 10 bases remained unmatched. Germline CDR1 is SEHNR and CDR2 is FQNEAQ (reference sequence). The CDR3 sequence: CASSLVGLVLLHEQYF. The CDR3 DNA is TGTGCCAGCAGCTTAGTGGGACTAGTACTTTTGCACGAGCAGTACTTC.